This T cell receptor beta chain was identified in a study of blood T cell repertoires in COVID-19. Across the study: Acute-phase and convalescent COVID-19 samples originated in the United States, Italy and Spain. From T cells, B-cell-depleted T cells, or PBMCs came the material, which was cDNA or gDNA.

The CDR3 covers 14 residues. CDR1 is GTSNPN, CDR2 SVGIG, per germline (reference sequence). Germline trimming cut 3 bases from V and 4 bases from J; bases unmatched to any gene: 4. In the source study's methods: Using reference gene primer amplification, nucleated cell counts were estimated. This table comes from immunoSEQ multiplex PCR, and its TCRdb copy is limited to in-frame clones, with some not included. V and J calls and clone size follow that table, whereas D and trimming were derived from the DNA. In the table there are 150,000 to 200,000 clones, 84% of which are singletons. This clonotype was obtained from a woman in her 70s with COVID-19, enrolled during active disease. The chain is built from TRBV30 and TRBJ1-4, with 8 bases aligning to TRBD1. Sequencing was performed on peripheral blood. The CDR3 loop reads CAWRATGGNEKLFF. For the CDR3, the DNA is TGTGCCTGGAGAGCAACAGGGGGTAATGAAAAACTGTTTTTT.